These 8 T cell receptor beta chains share one sample of origin, sequenced in a study of regulatory T cells in long-lasting Graves disease. The sample's time point: newly diagnosed GD, antithyroid drugs for less than 3 months. PBMC RNA served as the TCR library source. Arm-PCR of CDR3 regions and iRepertoire HTBI primers were used to build TCR beta libraries. TCRdb processed the multiplex PCR reads anew with MiXCR; each CDR3 protein has one entry. Of over 500,000 distinct CDR3 sequences detected, approximately 16% appear once; the ten largest clones hold 9.5% to 15%. The sample was also reused in another study, on T cells in Graves' hyperthyroidism and ophthalmopathy.

The sample in question was peripheral blood mononuclear cells (PBMCs), obtained at new diagnosis, from a patient treated with antithyroid drugs. These receptors originate from a man aged 18-30 years with Graves disease.

This clonotype came up many times. CDR3 sequence reads: CASSLIQGPYNEQFF. In DNA, the CDR3 is TGTGCCAGCAGCTTAATCCAGGGGCCCTACAATGAGCAGTTCTTC. The chain links TRBV7-9 to TRBJ2-1; weak D call: TRBD1 (6 bases). CDR1 and CDR2 from the germline V gene are SEHNR and FQNEAQ (reference sequence). Trimming took off 2 bases at V and 2 bases at J, with 10 bases between the two ends. This CDR3 has 15 residues.

This clonotype was counted at least ten times. The J gene is TRBJ1-1, the V gene TRBV18; possible D gene TRBD1, 5 bases. Germline V lookup: CDR1 KGHSH, CDR2 LQKENI. V gave up 6 bases and J gave up 4 bases, with 18 bases separating them. CDR3 length: 15 residues. The CDR3 DNA is TGTGCCAGCTCCCCGGCCGACCTGGGGGGCACTGAAGCTTTCTTT. This sequence encodes CASSPADLGGTEAFF.

This clonotype was recorded many times. The chain couples TRBV20-1 to TRBJ1-1; D is unclear. V lost 0 bases and J lost 1, with 3 bases in between. Per germline, CDR1 DFQATT and CDR2 SNEGSKA (reference sequence). The CDR3 is 12 amino acids. CDR3 DNA sequence: TGCAGTGCTAGAGAGGGGAACACTGAAGCTTTCTTT. Translated, it gives CSAREGNTEAFF.

This clonotype was found once. The chain has TRBV5-6 and TRBJ1-2; TRBD1 aligns across 7 bases. Germline CDR1 reads SGHDT; CDR2 reads YYEEEE. With V trimmed by 1 base and J by 3 bases, 9 bases remained unmatched. The CDR3 spans 16 residues. CDR3 residues: CASSLKRDRAYYGYTF. CDR3 in DNA: TGTGCCAGCAGCTTGAAGAGGGACAGAGCCTACTATGGCTACACCTTC.

This clonotype has ten or more counts. The gene calls are TRBV7-9 and TRBJ1-2; TRBD1 matches at 8 bases. With V trimmed by 5 bases and J by 7 bases, 3 bases remained unmatched. The CDR3 spans 12 residues. Looked up from germline, CDR1 is SEHNR and CDR2 is FQNEAQ (reference sequence). CDR3 loop: CASSEDRVGYTF. CDR3 sequence (DNA): TGTGCCAGCAGCGAGGACAGGGTTGGCTACACCTTC.

The chain is built from TRBV6-1 and TRBJ1-5; 11 positions match TRBD1. In germline, CDR1 is MNHNS, CDR2 SASEGT. CDR3 length: 14 residues. The ends lost 5 bases at V and 10 bases at J; junction bases unmatched: 7. CDR3 bases: TGTGCCAGCAGTCCTAGGACAGGGGGCGTACCCCAGCATTTT. It is translated as CASSPRTGGVPQHF.

This clonotype has more than one count but fewer than ten. The chain employs TRBV3-1 and TRBJ2-2; D remains unclear. Germline V gene lookup returns CDR1 LGHDT and CDR2 YNNKEL (reference sequence). The V end was cut by 3 bases, the J end by 0 bases, with 5 bases between. CDR3 length: 14 residues. CDR3 protein: CASSHFANTGELFF. CDR3 DNA: TGTGCCAGCAGCCACTTCGCGAACACCGGGGAGCTGTTTTTT.

The table lists this clonotype with many counts. This chain joins TRBV20-1 and TRBJ2-7; either TRBD1 or TRBD2 may fit D (5 bases each). From germline, CDR1 is DFQATT and CDR2 SNEGSKA (reference sequence). Trimming pared 0 bases from V and 3 bases from J, leaving 12 bases between. The CDR3 is made up of 14 amino acids. The CDR3 bases are TGCAGTGCTAGAGACTCGGGACGGATCTACGAGCAGTACTTC. Amino acids: CSARDSGRIYEQYF.